The 23 T cell receptor beta chains below all came from one sample that was sequenced in a study of blood T cell repertoires in COVID-19. This table comes from immunoSEQ multiplex PCR, and its TCRdb copy is limited to in-frame clones, with some not included. This sample yields about 260,000 clones, of which approximately 80% are seen a single time; under 2% belongs to the top ten. Sequencing was done on a sample of peripheral blood. Source of these receptors: an elderly woman with acute or convalescent COVID-19.

V and J are TRBV5-1 and TRBJ2-1; 10 bases agree with TRBD2. The CDR3 runs 15 residues. V trimming: 4 bases; J trimming: 3 bases; junction bases outside the gene matches: 4. Looked up from germline, CDR1 is SGHRS and CDR2 is YFSETQ. As DNA, the CDR3 is TGCGCCAGCAGCCGGACTAGCGGAAACTACAATGAGCAGTTCTTC. Protein sequence: CASSRTSGNYNEQFF.

The chain links TRBV7-2 to TRBJ1-6, with D uncertain. V lost 2 bases to trimming and J lost 9 bases, with 8 bases between them. The CDR3 is made up of 13 amino acids. Germline CDR1 reads SGHTA; CDR2 reads FQGNSA. In nucleotides, the CDR3 is TGTGCCAGCAGCTTACAGGCGGGTTCACCCCTCCACTTT. This codes for CASSLQAGSPLHF. Variable domain in full (rest from reference TRBV7-2 and TRBJ1-6): GAGVSQSPSNKVTEKGKDVELRCDPISGHTALYWYRQSLGQGLEFLIYFQGNSAPDKSGLPSDRFSAERTGGSVSTLTIQRTQQEDSAVYLCASSLQAGSPLHFGNGTRLTVT.

The J gene is TRBJ1-1, the V gene TRBV5-1; D perhaps matches TRBD1 (6 bases). Germline CDR1 and CDR2: SGHRS and YFSETQ. V was pared by 4 bases and J by 0 bases, with 13 bases between. CDR3 length: 15 amino acids. DNA of the CDR3: TGCGCCAGCAGCCCCGGACAGCGAATGAACACTGAAGCTTTCTTT. Its translation: CASSPGQRMNTEAFF.

The chain has TRBV11-2 and TRBJ2-3, with TRBD2 as a possible D gene (6 bases). The germline CDR1 and CDR2 sequences are SGHAT and FQNNGV. V lost 4 bases, J lost 0 bases, and 11 bases lay in between. CDR3 length: 15 residues. The CDR3 nucleotides read TGTGCCAGCAGCTCCCTAGCGACCAGCACAGATACGCAGTATTTT. Translation gives CASSSLATSTDTQYF. The full variable domain, its missing parts supplied by reference TRBV11-2 and TRBJ2-3, is EAGVAQSPRYKIIEKRQSVAFWCNPISGHATLYWYQQILGQGPKLLIQFQNNGVVDDSQLPKDRFSAERLKGVDSTLKIQPAKLEDSAVYLCASSSLATSTDTQYFGPGTRLTVL.

The chain recombines TRBV2 with TRBJ1-2, with D tentatively TRBD1 (5 bases). Looked up from germline, CDR1 is SNHLY and CDR2 is FYNNEI. The CDR3 is 14 amino acids. Trimming left V 3 bases short and J 2 bases short, with 10 bases between. The CDR3 coding sequence is TGTGCCAGCAGTGAGGTTTCAGGGAACTATGGCTACACCTTC. It encodes CASSEVSGNYGYTF.

The chain combines TRBV6-5 with TRBJ2-5, with 11 positions matching TRBD2. The CDR3 length is 14 residues. Trimming at V came to 6 bases and at J to 5 bases, leaving 5 bases not matched to a gene. CDR1 is MNHEY, CDR2 SVGAGI, per germline. CDR3 nucleotide sequence: TGTGCCAGCAGCTTCGGGACTAGCGGTGAGACCCAGTACTTC. Its translation is CASSFGTSGETQYF.

The chain recombines TRBV7-8 with TRBJ1-4, with D possibly matching TRBD1 (5 bases). V lost 6 bases and J 4 bases, leaving 9 bases between the germline ends. The CDR3 consists of 13 residues. Germline-derived CDR1 and CDR2 are SGHVS and FQNEAQ. Here the CDR3 DNA reads TGTGCCAGCAGACGCAGGGTTAATGAAAAACTGTTTTTT. This translates into CASRRRVNEKLFF.

The chain joins TRBV27 to TRBJ2-7; 8 bases fit TRBD1. Germline V gene data show CDR1 as MNHEY and CDR2 as SMNVEV (reference sequence). The V segment lost 4 bases and the J segment 4 bases; nucleotides outside the gene matches: 3. The CDR3 totals 13 residues. The chain's CDR3 is CASSWDRRYEQYF. The CDR3 DNA follows: TGTGCCAGCAGTTGGGACAGGCGTTACGAGCAGTACTTC.

The J gene is TRBJ1-4, the V gene TRBV9, with unresolved D. This CDR3 spans 15 amino acids. The germline V gene has CDR1 SGDLS and CDR2 YYNGEE. Trimming removed 4 bases at V and 8 bases at J, with 18 bases between. DNA for the CDR3: TGTGCCAGCAGCAGAATGTCCACCCGAGGCGAAAAACTGTTTTTT. It codes for CASSRMSTRGEKLFF.

V gene TRBV5-6 combines with J gene TRBJ2-1, with 10 bases lining up with TRBD2. The CDR3 totals 13 residues. Germline CDR1 and CDR2: SGHDT and YYEEEE. V gave up 7 bases and J gave up 3 bases; unmatched junction bases: 1. CDR3 coding DNA: TGTGCCAGCCGACTAGCGGGCTACAATGAGCAGTTCTTC. It encodes CASRLAGYNEQFF. Variable domain in full (rest from reference TRBV5-6 and TRBJ2-1): DAGVTQSPTHLIKTRGQQVTLRCSPKSGHDTVSWYQQALGQGPQFIFQYYEEEERQRGNFPDRFSGHQFPNYSSELNVNALLLGDSALYLCASRLAGYNEQFFGPGTRLTVL.

In this sample, this clone turned up once. The chain couples TRBV30 to TRBJ1-2; 8 bases line up with TRBD1. The V gene end was trimmed by 0 bases and the J gene end by 2 bases; junction bases not matched to a gene: 8. Germline-derived CDR1 and CDR2 are GTSNPN and SVGIG (reference sequence). The CDR3 extends over 16 amino acids. DNA for the CDR3: TGTGCCTGGAGTGTAGGGGGGCACAGGGGGAACTATGGCTACACCTTC. It codes for CAWSVGGHRGNYGYTF. The full variable domain, completed using reference TRBV30 and TRBJ1-2, is SQTIHQWPATLVQPVGSPLSLECTVEGTSNPNLYWYRQAAGRGLQLLFYSVGIGQISSEVPQNLSASRPQDRQFILSSKKLLLSDSGFYLCAWSVGGHRGNYGYTFGSGTRLTVV.

This chain connects TRBV6-5 to TRBJ1-2; D possibly corresponds to TRBD1 (5 bases). Trimming removed 2 bases from V and 8 bases from J, with 12 bases in between. The germline gives CDR1 MNHEY, CDR2 SVGAGI. This CDR3 spans 13 amino acids. CDR3: CASSYRDRRGYTF. The CDR3 DNA is TGTGCCAGCAGTTACCGTGACAGACGAGGCTACACCTTC.

The chain employs TRBV5-4 and TRBJ2-5, with D possibly TRBD1 on 5 matching bases. The V gene lost 0 bases and the J gene lost 5 bases, with 11 bases spanning the gap. Germline-derived CDR1 and CDR2 are SGHNT and YYREEE (reference sequence). The CDR3 runs 14 residues. The CDR3 sequence is CASSLGGARETQYF. DNA of the CDR3: TGTGCCAGCAGCTTGGGTGGGGCGAGGGAGACCCAGTACTTC.

The chain links TRBV12-3 or TRBV12-4 to TRBJ1-6; tentatively, D is TRBD1 (5 bases). The CDR3 contains 13 residues. Trimming removed 6 bases from V and 7 bases from J, with 10 bases in between. The CDR3 DNA follows: TGTGCCAGCAGCCAGGGAAGAAATTCACCCCTCCACTTT. Translating gives CASSQGRNSPLHF.

The chain is built from TRBV6-2 or TRBV6-3 and TRBJ2-1; 9 nucleotides agree with TRBD1. Losses at the gene ends were 6 bases for V and 3 bases for J; bases not matched to a gene: 9. Germline V gene lookup returns CDR1 MNHEY and CDR2 SVGEGT. The CDR3 runs 16 residues. CDR3 bases: TGTGCCAGCAGCGAACCGGGACAGGGTCTCTACAATGAGCAGTTCTTC. Translating it yields CASSEPGQGLYNEQFF.

This clone was picked up a small number of times. The DNA for the CDR3 is TGTGCCAGCCAGCCGGGGACAGAGCCTGGCTACACCTTC. It translates to CASQPGTEPGYTF. This chain connects TRBV7-2 to TRBJ1-2; TRBD1 matches at 7 bases. There are 13 residues in the CDR3. The germline gives CDR1 SGHTA, CDR2 FQGNSA. Losses at the gene ends were 8 bases for V and 7 bases for J; bases not matched to a gene: 10.

The rearrangement links TRBV9 to TRBJ1-2; 7 nucleotides agree with TRBD1. J gave up 4 bases and V 4 bases, and 7 bases lay outside the gene matches. The germline CDR1 and CDR2 sequences are SGDLS and YYNGEE. The CDR3 covers 14 residues. This chain's CDR3 is CASSSGQRAYGYTF. The CDR3 bases are TGTGCCAGCAGCTCGGGACAGAGGGCCTATGGCTACACCTTC.

This clone was detected once. This chain connects TRBV9 to TRBJ2-3; D perhaps matches TRBD2 (6 bases). V was cut by 4 bases and J by 0 bases, with 12 bases left in between. Germline CDR1 SGDLS, CDR2 YYNGEE. The CDR3 is 15 residues long. CDR3 loop: CASSSLAVSTDTQYF. The CDR3 nucleotides read TGTGCCAGCAGCTCCTTAGCGGTAAGCACAGATACGCAGTATTTT.

The chain employs TRBV27 and TRBJ1-2, with a weak D call TRBD1 (6 bases). V lost 3 bases and J 3 bases, leaving 8 bases between the germline ends. The CDR3 sequence is 13 residues long. CDR1 is MNHEY and CDR2 is SMNVEV in the germline V gene (reference sequence). The CDR3 protein is CASSFQGYYGYTF. DNA for the CDR3: TGTGCCAGCAGTTTCCAGGGGTACTATGGCTACACCTTC.

There are a few counts of this clone. V usage is TRBV6-4 and J usage is TRBJ2-3; 7 bases are a match to TRBD2. The CDR3 length is 16 residues. J gave up 5 bases and V 2 bases, and 10 bases lay outside the gene matches. The germline CDR1 and CDR2 sequences are MRHNA and SNTAGT. The CDR3 spells CASSDTGEGRKDTQYF. The CDR3 DNA is TGTGCCAGCAGTGACACGGGGGAGGGCCGGAAAGATACGCAGTATTTT.

The gene calls are TRBV11-1 and TRBJ1-1; perhaps TRBD1 as D (6 bases). Per germline, CDR1 SGHAT and CDR2 FQDESV (reference sequence). V dropped 5 bases and J dropped 12 bases, with 19 bases sitting between them. This CDR3 comprises 13 residues. Here the CDR3 reads CASSPQYGTLSFF. The DNA for the CDR3 is TGTGCCAGCAGCCCGCAGTACGGGACATTGTCTTTCTTT.

The V gene is TRBV15, the J gene TRBJ1-1; D is unresolved. Trimming stripped 2 bases from V and 1 base from J, with 11 bases between. Per germline, CDR1 LNHNV and CDR2 YYDKDF (reference sequence). The CDR3 loop spans 15 amino acids. In DNA, the CDR3 is TGTGCCACCAGCAGAAAGCTGGAGGGGAACACTGAAGCTTTCTTT. It translates to CATSRKLEGNTEAFF.

The rearrangement links TRBV4-3 to TRBJ1-1, with D maybe TRBD1 (6 bases). Trimming took 4 bases from V and 0 from J, leaving 9 bases between them. The CDR3 has 14 amino acids. CDR1 and CDR2 (germline): LGHNA, YSLEER. The CDR3 region has the DNA TGCGCCAGCAGCCCCGGGACATTGAACACTGAAGCTTTCTTT. Its translation is CASSPGTLNTEAFF.